This T cell receptor (beta chain) is drawn from a study of control samples from healthy donors and cancer patients. Profiled with immunoSEQ multiplex PCR; TCRdb holds only in-frame clones, not every one. The sample has about 94,000 clones; 86% are singletons. This clone was seen just once. Trimming cost V 5 bases and J 4 bases; bases outside gene matches: 16. CDR3 length equals 17 residues. CDR1 is MNHNY and CDR2 is SVGAGI in the germline V gene (reference sequence). The V and J genes are TRBV6-6 and TRBJ1-2; 7 bases align to TRBD1. This clonotype originated in a woman between 50 and 59 years old in good health. The sample taken for sequencing was blood. The CDR3 region has the DNA TGTGCCAGCAGTCGGAACCCGGGACAGTCCAATATCTATGGCTACACCTTC. The encoded protein is CASSRNPGQSNIYGYTF.